This entry lists 8 T cell receptor beta chains sequenced from one sample in a study of T cell repertoires in cytomegalovirus infection. Antigens for these TCRs are unknown. TCRdb reprocessed the reads with MiXCR, giving one entry per CDR3 protein. Here the sample spans 49,000 or so distinct CDR3 sequences, about a fifth being singletons. This specimen consisted of CD8+ T cells from cultured PBMCs, obtained from culture after CMV antigen stimulation. The receptors stem from a human donor in good health (CMV status not recorded). Some clones in this sample may be carry-over from other donors' samples.

The chain employs TRBV9 and TRBJ1-3, with D uncertain. V shed 0 bases and J shed 1 base, with 11 bases lying between them. Germline assignment: CDR1 SGDLS and CDR2 YYNGEE. The CDR3 runs to 16 residues. CDR3 protein: CASSVALMGSGNTIYF. DNA for the CDR3: TGTGCCAGCAGCGTAGCACTAATGGGTTCTGGAAACACCATATATTTT.

V gene TRBV11-2 combines with J gene TRBJ1-2, with a weak D call TRBD1 (5 bases). Trimming left V 2 bases short and J 6 bases short, with 7 bases between. The germline V gene has CDR1 SGHAT and CDR2 FQNNGV. The CDR3 extends over 12 amino acids. CDR3 bases: TGTGCCAGCAGCTTATTGGGGGATGGCTACACCTTC. Protein sequence: CASSLLGDGYTF.

The genes are TRBV5-1 and TRBJ2-5; 7 nucleotides agree with TRBD2. The V and J ends lost 4 bases and 0 bases, in that order; junction bases with no gene match: 3. The CDR3 spans 14 residues. CDR1 SGHRS and CDR2 YFSETQ come from the germline V gene. The CDR3 region is CASSPGTNQETQYF. The CDR3 DNA reads as TGCGCCAGCAGCCCTGGGACTAACCAAGAGACCCAGTACTTC.

At least ten counts were recorded for this clonotype. This chain uses TRBV20-1 with TRBJ2-1, with unresolved D. CDR1 and CDR2 (germline): DFQATT, SNEGSKA (reference sequence). The V gene lost 0 bases and the J gene lost 2 bases, with 17 bases spanning the gap. The CDR3 contains 17 residues. CDR3 loop: CSARESGFDGPYNEQFF. The CDR3 DNA reads TGCAGTGCTAGAGAAAGTGGGTTCGACGGCCCCTACAATGAGCAGTTCTTC.

This clonotype was seen repeatedly, ten times or more. V is TRBV7-6 and J is TRBJ1-4, with no clear D. This CDR3 contains 16 residues. V lost 4 bases, J lost 0 bases, and 12 bases lay in between. Germline V gene data show CDR1 as SGHVS and CDR2 as FNYEAQ. The CDR3 reads CASSSLTWSTNEKLFF. The CDR3 nucleotides are TGTGCCAGCAGCTCCCTTACGTGGTCAACTAATGAAAAACTGTTTTTT.

A note on this clonotype: A much larger clone differs by one base, so this may be a read error. The chain employs TRBV29-1 and TRBJ1-1, with D possibly TRBD1 on 5 matching bases. CDR1 SQVTM and CDR2 ANQGSEA come from the germline V gene. This CDR3 region has 12 residues. Trimming left V 5 bases short and J 9 bases short, with 16 bases between. CDR3 in DNA: TGCAGCGTTAATAGGGGAGGGACTAAAGCTTTCTTT. Protein sequence: CSVNRGGTKAFF.

The genes are TRBV12-3 or TRBV12-4 and TRBJ1-5; D is ambiguous. V gave up 2 bases and J gave up 6 bases, with 11 bases separating them. The CDR3 covers 14 residues. CDR3 in amino acids: CASSLRTRGQPQHF. In nucleotides, the CDR3 is TGTGCCAGCAGTTTAAGGACTCGAGGTCAGCCCCAGCATTTT.

This clonotype was found a few times. This sequence joins TRBV6-2 or TRBV6-3 and TRBJ2-4; D might be TRBD1 (5 bases). This CDR3 has 18 residues. Trimming took off 4 bases at V and 7 bases at J, with 26 bases between the two ends. Germline V gene sequence: CDR1 MNHEY, CDR2 SVGEGT. CDR3 coding DNA: TGTGCCAGCAGTTCTGCCTGGTCGAAAAGAGACGCAGGGAACATTCAGTACTTC. Protein sequence: CASSSAWSKRDAGNIQYF.